Listed below are T cell receptor beta chains from one sample, sequenced in a study of blood T cell repertoires in COVID-19. Sequencing was performed with immunoSEQ multiplex PCR; in TCRdb, only in-frame clones are kept and a portion is missing. The data show 250,000 to 350,000 clones, around nine tenths seen once. The sequenced sample consisted of peripheral blood. These receptors all stem from a young man with acute or convalescent COVID-19. Both conserved end residues are part of each CDR3. A D gene is named only where the DNA matches it firmly. Clone size, where shown, is once, few, many, or a class for clones that have expanded.

>TRBJ1-4|15|TRBD1|TRBV18|-
CASSPRRQGDEKLFF
TGTGCCAGCTCACCAAGGCGACAGGGGGATGAAAAACTGTTTTTT
>TRBJ2-3|13|TRBD2|TRBV29-1|-
CSVRAGVADTQYF
TGCAGCGTGAGAGCGGGAGTAGCAGATACGCAGTATTTT
>TRBJ2-7|12|-|TRBV6-5|-
CASSLRGYEQYF
TGTGCCAGCAGTCTCCGCGGATACGAGCAGTACTTC
>TRBJ2-5|15|TRBD2|TRBV11-2|-
CASSSLGAGQETQYF
TGTGCCAGCAGCTCCTTGGGAGCGGGGCAAGAGACCCAGTACTTC
>TRBJ1-1|14|-|TRBV15|-
CATSRGRDSPEAFF
TGTGCCACCAGCAGAGGTCGGGACTCCCCTGAAGCTTTCTTT
>TRBJ2-3|11|TRBD2|TRBV27|-
CAIKGGDTQYF
TGTGCCATAAAGGGAGGGGATACGCAGTATTTT
>TRBJ1-2|13|-|TRBV6-1|-
CASSEDNGYGYTF
TGTGCCAGCAGTGAAGACAATGGCTATGGCTACACCTTC
>TRBJ1-2|16|TRBD1|TRBV7-9|-
CASSYQGGLRPIGYTF
TGTGCCAGCAGCTACCAGGGGGGACTGAGACCTATAGGCTACACCTTC
>TRBJ2-7|15|TRBD2|TRBV28|-
CASNLSGSGTYEQYF
TGTGCCAGCAACCTTAGCGGGAGCGGAACCTACGAGCAGTACTTC
>TRBJ2-2|14|-|TRBV15|-
CATSRATKTGELFF
TGTGCCACCAGCAGAGCCACAAAAACCGGGGAGCTGTTTTTT
>TRBJ1-2|11|-|TRBV30|-
CAWSSLYGYTF
TGTGCCTGGAGTTCCCTCTATGGCTACACCTTC
>TRBJ2-2|13|-|TRBV7-8|-
CASSLGGTGELFF
TGTGCCAGCAGCTTAGGAGGGACCGGGGAGCTGTTTTTT
>TRBJ2-3|18|TRBD2|TRBV5-1|-
CASSLAPGLAGYTDTQYF
TGCGCCAGCAGCTTGGCCCCAGGCCTAGCGGGGTACACAGATACGCAGTATTTT
>TRBJ1-6|17|-|TRBV30|-
CAWSVGGASSYNSPLHF
TGTGCCTGGAGTGTTGGGGGGGCAAGCTCCTATAATTCACCCCTCCACTTT
>TRBJ1-5|15|TRBD1|TRBV7-9|-
CASSGGTGGNQPQHF
TGTGCCAGCAGCGGTGGGACAGGGGGCAATCAGCCCCAGCATTTT
>TRBJ1-2|17|TRBD1|TRBV6-1|-
CASSEARDRVVNYGYTF
TGTGCCAGCAGTGAAGCGCGGGACAGGGTTGTAAACTATGGCTACACCTTC
>TRBJ1-5|14|-|TRBV28|-
CATRTVYSNQPQHF
TGTGCCACCCGGACAGTTTATAGCAATCAGCCCCAGCATTTT
>TRBJ2-1|14|TRBD2|TRBV9|-
CASSVVPGGGEQFF
TGTGCCAGCAGCGTAGTCCCCGGGGGGGGTGAGCAGTTCTTC
>TRBJ1-2|13|-|TRBV28|-
CASSVQGNYGYTF
TGTGCCAGCAGTGTGCAGGGAAACTATGGCTACACCTTC
>TRBJ2-5|14|-|TRBV5-8|-
CASSSFRGLETQYF
TGTGCCAGCAGCTCCTTCCGGGGGTTGGAGACCCAGTACTTC
>TRBJ2-7|11|-|TRBV20-1|few
CSAPGAYEQYF
TGCAGTGCGCCGGGGGCCTACGAGCAGTACTTC
>TRBJ1-2|16|-|TRBV19|-
CASSPLPAGGLGGYTF
TGTGCCAGTAGTCCCCTACCCGCCGGAGGTCTTGGGGGCTACACCTTC
>TRBJ2-6|15|-|TRBV6-5|-
CASSRTDSGANVLTF
TGTGCCAGCAGCCGGACAGACTCTGGGGCCAACGTCCTGACTTTC
>TRBJ2-2|14|-|TRBV5-5|-
CASSPTASAGELFF
TGTGCCAGCAGTCCAACAGCATCTGCCGGGGAGCTGTTTTTT
>TRBJ2-1|14|TRBD2|TRBV6-5|-
CAITQIGTINEQFF
TGTGCCATCACGCAGATAGGGACTATCAATGAGCAGTTCTTC
>TRBJ1-3|16|-|TRBV5-4|-
CASSLGRAFSGNTIYF
TGTGCCAGCAGCTTAGGCAGGGCTTTCTCTGGAAACACCATATATTTT
>TRBJ1-1|15|-|TRBV11-3|-
CASSPPLDSRTEAFF
TGTGCCAGCAGCCCTCCCCTAGACAGTCGGACTGAAGCTTTCTTT
>TRBJ1-2|14|TRBD1|TRBV11-2|-
CASSLVRTGRGYTF
TGTGCCAGCAGCTTAGTCCGGACAGGTCGGGGCTACACCTTC
>TRBJ1-2|16|-|TRBV19|-
CASSIDRFLANYGYTF
TGTGCCAGTAGTATCGACAGATTCCTAGCTAACTATGGCTACACCTTC
>TRBJ1-5|13|-|TRBV7-2|-
CASSFRTDQPQHF
TGTGCCAGCAGCTTTCGAACGGATCAGCCCCAGCATTTT
>TRBJ2-7|15|TRBD2|TRBV6-5|-
CASSSSGRALREQYF
TGTGCCAGCAGTTCTAGCGGGAGGGCCCTCCGGGAGCAGTACTTC
>TRBJ1-5|15|-|TRBV2|-
CASSPQTSSNQPQHF
TGTGCCAGCAGTCCCCAGACTTCTAGCAATCAGCCCCAGCATTTT
>TRBJ2-7|15|-|TRBV9|-
CASSVGGTVTYEQYF
TGTGCCAGCAGCGTAGGCGGGACAGTTACCTACGAGCAGTACTTC
>TRBJ1-2|12|TRBD1|TRBV7-9|-
CATMRQGVGYTF
TGTGCCACCATGCGACAGGGGGTCGGCTACACCTTC
>TRBJ1-2|14|TRBD1|TRBV24-1|-
CATSGDRDSSGYTF
TGTGCCACCAGTGGGGACAGGGACTCGAGTGGCTACACCTTC
>TRBJ2-7|15|-|TRBV11-3|-
CASSLGGSLTYEQYF
TGTGCCAGCAGCTTAGGTGGGAGCCTGACCTACGAGCAGTACTTC
>TRBJ1-2|13|-|TRBV3-1/TRBV3-2|-
CASRQGGSYGYTF
TGTGCCAGCCGGCAGGGTGGTTCCTATGGCTACACCTTC
>TRBJ1-6|14|TRBD1|TRBV2|-
CASRGLQGASPLHF
TGTGCCAGCAGGGGATTACAGGGGGCTTCACCCCTCCACTTT
>TRBJ1-1|13|-|TRBV2|-
CASSESGYTEAFF
TGTGCCAGCAGTGAGTCAGGGTACACTGAAGCTTTCTTT
>TRBJ1-6|15|-|TRBV28|-
CASSDPATGHSPLHF
TGTGCCAGCAGTGATCCCGCGACAGGACATTCACCCCTCCACTTT
>TRBJ1-5|15|TRBD1|TRBV19|-
CASTIDRGVDQPQHF
TGTGCCAGTACTATCGACAGGGGTGTCGATCAGCCCCAGCATTTT
>TRBJ1-5|16|TRBD1|TRBV7-2|-
CASSLVGTGGNQPQHF
TGTGCCAGCAGCTTAGTCGGGACAGGGGGAAATCAGCCCCAGCATTTT
>TRBJ1-5|13|-|TRBV28|-
CASMRDSNQPQHF
TGTGCCAGCATGAGGGATAGCAATCAGCCCCAGCATTTT